These T cell receptor beta chains were read from a single sample in a study of siplizumab effects on memory and regulatory T cells. Some clones are missing from TCRdb's copy, which holds only in-frame ones; the method was immunoSEQ multiplex PCR. The sample has about 52,000 clones; roughly 97% are singletons. The sample comprised naive CD4+ T cells sorted from blood. Source of these receptors: a human donor in good health. CDR3s include the opening cysteine and the closing phenylalanine or tryptophan. The D gene is left open where the match is weak. Clone size is shown for a subset of rows, as once, few, many or a class of expanded clone.

>TRBJ2-3|.|TRBV30|.
CAWRRTESTDTQYF
TGTGCCTGGAGGCGGACAGAGAGCACAGATACGCAGTATTTT
>TRBJ2-1|TRBD1|TRBV7-9|.
CASRYDRGRYEQFF
TGTGCCAGCAGGTACGACAGGGGCCGCTATGAGCAGTTCTTC
>TRBJ2-5|.|TRBV30|.
CAWSVRLAETQYF
TGTGCCTGGAGTGTTCGGCTAGCCGAGACCCAGTACTTC
>TRBJ2-1|TRBD2|TRBV4-3|.
CASSQDLASGSNEQFF
TGCGCCAGCAGCCAAGATTTGGCTAGCGGGAGTAATGAGCAGTTCTTC
>TRBJ2-7|.|TRBV6-5|.
CASYEQYF
TGTGCCAGCTACGAGCAGTACTTC
>TRBJ1-6|.|TRBV2|.
CASSDHNYNSPLHF
TGTGCCAGCAGTGATCATAATTATAATTCACCCCTCCACTTT
>TRBJ2-5|.|TRBV10-3|.
CAISDEGRVEYF
TGTGCCATTTCGGACGAGGGAAGGGTCGAGTACTTC
>TRBJ2-1|.|TRBV10-2|once
CASWLRSYNEQFF
TGCGCCAGCTGGTTACGGTCCTACAATGAGCAGTTCTTC
>TRBJ2-3|.|TRBV20-1|.
CSASKDTQYF
TGCAGTGCTAGCAAAGATACGCAGTATTTT
>TRBJ1-2|.|TRBV6-4|.
CASSDSSAYGYTF
TGTGCCAGCAGTGATAGCTCTGCCTATGGCTACACCTTC
>TRBJ1-1|TRBD1|TRBV6-1|.
CASNPRDSGTEAFF
TGTGCCAGCAACCCCCGGGACAGCGGCACTGAAGCTTTCTTT
>TRBJ1-5|.|TRBV19|.
CASSIDLGGAGNQPQHF
TGTGCCAGTAGTATAGATCTCGGGGGGGCTGGTAATCAGCCCCAGCATTTT
>TRBJ2-3|TRBD1|TRBV28|.
CASRATGNVFTDTQYF
TGTGCCAGCAGAGCGACAGGGAATGTATTTACAGATACGCAGTATTTT
>TRBJ1-5|.|TRBV4-3|.
CASSQAYSHQPQHF
TGCGCCAGCAGCCAAGCCTACAGCCATCAGCCCCAGCATTTT
>TRBJ1-2|TRBD1|TRBV19|.
CASSKRQGFVGYTF
TGTGCCAGTAGCAAGAGACAGGGTTTTGTTGGCTACACCTTC
>TRBJ1-4|TRBD1|TRBV4-1|.
CASSQAGQGYEKLFF
TGCGCCAGCAGCCAAGCTGGACAGGGATATGAAAAACTGTTTTTT
>TRBJ1-1|.|TRBV12-5|.
CASGSRGAMNTEAFF
TGTGCTAGTGGTTCCCGGGGGGCGATGAACACTGAAGCTTTCTTT
>TRBJ2-5|.|TRBV10-1|.
CASSEFYGNRETQYF
TGCGCCAGCAGTGAGTTCTACGGGAATCGAGAGACCCAGTACTTC
>TRBJ1-6|.|TRBV10-2|.
CASSEAQGVSYNSPLHF
TGCGCCAGCAGTGAGGCACAGGGTGTATCCTATAATTCACCCCTCCACTTT
>TRBJ1-2|.|TRBV30|.
CAWRQGPGGYTF
TGTGCCTGGAGACAGGGACCGGGTGGCTACACCTTC
>TRBJ2-1|TRBD1|TRBV30|.
CAWSETGGNNEQFF
TGTGCCTGGAGTGAGACAGGGGGCAATAATGAGCAGTTCTTC
>TRBJ1-1|.|TRBV2|.
CASSVEGITEAFF
TGTGCCAGCAGTGTCGAGGGAATCACTGAAGCTTTCTTT
>TRBJ2-5|TRBD1|TRBV5-1|.
CASSLGDRKETQYF
TGCGCCAGCAGCTTGGGGGACAGGAAAGAGACCCAGTACTTC
>TRBJ1-2|.|TRBV30|.
CAWSIGQGYTF
TGTGCCTGGAGTATCGGACAGGGCTACACCTTC
>TRBJ1-1|TRBD1|TRBV10-1|.
CASRLKPGQGGLNTEAFF
TGCGCCAGCAGACTAAAACCCGGACAGGGGGGCCTGAACACTGAAGCTTTCTTT
>TRBJ2-6|.|TRBV30|.
CAWSGGGSGSGANVLTF
TGTGCCTGGAGTGGGGGGGGCTCAGGTTCTGGGGCCAACGTCCTGACTTTC
>TRBJ1-2|.|TRBV10-3|.
CAISEDATTNYGYTF
TGTGCCATCAGTGAGGACGCTACCACTAACTATGGCTACACCTTC
>TRBJ1-1|.|TRBV10-3|.
CAISAGVWEGTEAFF
TGTGCCATCAGTGCGGGGGTTTGGGAGGGCACTGAAGCTTTCTTT
>TRBJ2-1|TRBD1|TRBV6-1|.
CASSGKIGSGQAYNEQFF
TGTGCCAGCAGTGGTAAGATCGGTTCGGGACAGGCCTACAATGAGCAGTTCTTC
>TRBJ2-2|.|TRBV5-1|.
CASRSLRGNTGELFF
TGCGCCAGCAGATCCTTGCGGGGCAACACCGGGGAGCTGTTTTTT
>TRBJ2-7|TRBD1|TRBV28|.
CASSSPPGQGLAYEQYF
TGTGCCAGCAGTTCCCCCCCGGGACAGGGTTTAGCCTACGAGCAGTACTTC
>TRBJ2-7|TRBD2|TRBV19|.
CASRRAGGPYEQYF
TGTGCCAGTAGGCGAGCGGGAGGGCCCTACGAGCAGTACTTC
>TRBJ2-2|.|TRBV7-6|.
CASFDYRSTGELFF
TGTGCCAGCTTCGATTATAGGAGCACCGGGGAGCTGTTTTTT
>TRBJ1-3|.|TRBV28|.
CASSSGRVQGNTIYF
TGTGCCAGCAGCTCCGGACGGGTCCAGGGAAACACCATATATTTT
>TRBJ2-7|.|TRBV4-2|.
CASSQESFNEQYF
TGTGCCAGCAGCCAAGAAAGTTTCAACGAGCAGTACTTC
>TRBJ2-1|.|TRBV7-3|once
CASSLRAATSYNEQFF
TGTGCCAGCAGCTTAAGAGCGGCGACCTCCTACAATGAGCAGTTCTTC
>TRBJ1-4|.|TRBV15|.
CATSRGGTATNEKLFF
TGTGCCACCAGCAGGGGCGGGACCGCTACTAATGAAAAACTGTTTTTT
>TRBJ2-3|TRBD2|TRBV7-2|.
CASRLAGGDTQYF
TGTGCCAGCAGACTAGCGGGAGGGGATACGCAGTATTTT
>TRBJ2-7|.|TRBV14|.
CASTPPRAGRGTYEQYF
TGTGCCAGCACCCCCCCAAGGGCGGGCAGGGGAACCTACGAGCAGTACTTC
>TRBJ2-7|TRBD1|TRBV5-1|.
CASSPTGRNYEQYF
TGCGCCAGCAGCCCGACAGGGCGGAACTACGAGCAGTACTTC
>TRBJ2-3|.|TRBV5-1|.
CASSLGARSKSTDTQYF
TGCGCCAGCAGCTTGGGAGCTCGGTCAAAGTCCACAGATACGCAGTATTTT
>TRBJ2-7|.|TRBV2|.
CASRPEVAYEQYF
TGTGCCAGCAGGCCCGAGGTCGCCTACGAGCAGTACTTC
>TRBJ2-7|.|TRBV30|.
CAWSVGGRGSYEQYF
TGTGCCTGGAGTGTAGGGGGGCGGGGGTCCTACGAGCAGTACTTC
>TRBJ1-4|.|TRBV28|.
CASSFPGAADNEKLFF
TGTGCCAGCAGTTTTCCAGGGGCGGCAGACAATGAAAAACTGTTTTTT
>TRBJ1-1|.|TRBV27|.
CATLRTEAFF
TGTGCCACTCTCAGAACTGAAGCTTTCTTT
>TRBJ2-7|TRBD2|TRBV9|.
CASRNPFRGRHEQYF
TGTGCCAGCAGGAACCCCTTTCGCGGGAGACACGAGCAGTACTTC
>TRBJ2-7|.|TRBV6-1|.
CASRLRGSYEQYF
TGTGCCAGCAGACTCAGGGGCTCCTACGAGCAGTACTTC
>TRBJ2-5|.|TRBV5-8|.
CASSFRAKETQYF
TGTGCCAGCAGCTTTAGAGCAAAAGAGACCCAGTACTTC
>TRBJ1-1|.|TRBV5-4|.
CASSLAVNTEAFF
TGTGCCAGCAGCTTGGCGGTGAACACTGAAGCTTTCTTT
>TRBJ1-1|TRBD1|TRBV6-4|few
CASSPTDRKAEAFF
TGTGCCAGCAGTCCTACGGACAGGAAAGCTGAAGCTTTCTTT
>TRBJ2-7|TRBD2|TRBV5-1|once
CASSLSAGGPRGEQYF
TGCGCCAGCAGCTTATCGGCGGGAGGGCCCAGAGGCGAGCAGTACTTC
>TRBJ2-1|TRBD2|TRBV6-7|.
CASSWTSGKTSSYNEQFF
TGTGCCAGCAGCTGGACTAGCGGAAAGACGAGCTCCTACAATGAGCAGTTCTTC
>TRBJ2-1|TRBD2|TRBV28|.
CASTLRGLAGGYEQFF
TGTGCCAGCACCCTCCGGGGGCTAGCGGGAGGTTATGAGCAGTTCTTC
>TRBJ1-5|.|TRBV6-5|.
CASRPSRNQPQHF
TGTGCCAGCAGACCCTCGCGCAATCAGCCCCAGCATTTT
>TRBJ2-3|TRBD1|TRBV7-3|.
CASSLKGAAISTDTQYF
TGTGCCAGCAGCTTAAAGGGGGCGGCCATTAGCACAGATACGCAGTATTTT
>TRBJ2-4|TRBD1|TRBV7-9|.
CASSPRQGAPLAKNIQYF
TGTGCCAGCAGCCCAAGACAGGGGGCTCCCCTAGCCAAAAACATTCAGTACTTC